The T cell receptor beta chain described here comes from a study of T cell responses to AZD1222 COVID-19 vaccine. There are 15 residues in the CDR3. The V segment lost 7 bases and the J segment 0 bases; nucleotides outside the gene matches: 7. Germline values: CDR1 MNHEY, CDR2 SVGAGI. Study-level results: Unmutated variant regions reportedly attract nearly half of all spike-specific TCRs.

Turning to this clone: No antigen is known for it.

Measured with immunoSEQ multiplex PCR; TCRdb has only the in-frame clones, and not every one. The sample lists fewer than 150,000 clones; about 87% were seen once. The source is an adult who received the AZD1222 COVID-19 vaccine. The chain couples TRBV6-5 to TRBJ2-3; 7 nucleotides agree with TRBD2. The sample consisted of peripheral blood, taken 28 days after the second AZD1222 dose. The CDR3 DNA is TGTGCCAGCACCCACGGGGGGATTAGCACAGATACGCAGTATTTT. Its translation is CASTHGGISTDTQYF.